The rows below give T cell receptor beta chains drawn from one sample of a study of cytomegalovirus exposure and HLA in healthy donors. This table comes from immunoSEQ multiplex PCR, and its TCRdb copy is limited to in-frame clones, with some not included. The table counts 130,000 to 150,000 clones; roughly 2.5% lies in the top ten. Sequenced sample: PBMCs. All receptors derive from a man in his forties in good health and CMV-seronegative. Each CDR3 is given with its conserved first and last residue.

V: TRBV18; CDR3: CASSPARTGGIAFF
V: TRBV12-5; CDR3: CASATTGIDGYTF
V: TRBV7-9; CDR3: CASSGTGYNEQFF
V: TRBV9; CDR3: CASNPSRDSGNTIYF
V: TRBV6-1; CDR3: CASSGRRGTGETGELFF
V: TRBV11-3; CDR3: CASSPGQVTGETQYF
V: TRBV9; CDR3: CASSVGGTGAGYGYTF
V: TRBV6-4; CDR3: CASSDSRSGGHEQFF
V: TRBV19; CDR3: CASSAVSTDTQYF
V: TRBV11-2; CDR3: CASSLDTRRGDEQFF
V: TRBV4-3; CDR3: CASSPRPPGTDNEQFF
V: TRBV5-6; CDR3: CASSLGQGHQPQHF
V: TRBV4-2; CDR3: CASSQEGPGQPSGNTIYF
V: TRBV7-2; CDR3: CASSLTRGGTNEKLFF
V: TRBV28; CDR3: CASSSGQRYEQYF
V: TRBV7-6; CDR3: CASSLARTSGDSYEQYF
V: TRBV23-1; CDR3: CASSQFGTGKQPQHF
V: TRBV13; CDR3: CASSPQGDHGYTF
V: TRBV10-2; CDR3: CATSGGGGYNEQFF
V: TRBV12-5; CDR3: CASGFGDRSDYEQYF
V: TRBV29-1; CDR3: CSVEVLNEQFF
V: TRBV2; CDR3: CASRETGSPDQPQHF
V: TRBV7-2; CDR3: CATSLGQFGNTIYF
V: TRBV5-1; CDR3: CASSTGQNSGNTIYF
V: TRBV9; CDR3: CASNNRGAQETQYF
V: TRBV28; CDR3: CASFSGGLYNEQFF